These 20 T cell receptor beta chains were all obtained from the same sample, sequenced in a study of T cell repertoires in cytomegalovirus infection. Antigen specificity for these receptors is unknown. TCRdb ran MiXCR on the reads and lists one entry per CDR3 protein. The table shows some 900,000 distinct CDR3 sequences, with around a third occurring only once. The specimen comprised cultured CD8+ T cells from PBMCs, sampled from culture after CMV antigen stimulation. These TCRs come from a human donor in good health (CMV status not recorded). Some clones in this sample may be carry-over from other donors' samples.

The V call is TRBV7-3, the J call TRBJ2-7, with a possible D match to TRBD1 (6 bases). The V and J ends lost 0 bases and 6 bases respectively, with 12 bases between them. This CDR3 is built from 14 residues. Germline V gives CDR1 SGHTA, CDR2 FQGTGA. CDR3 residues: CASSLTGTNVEQYF. CDR3 coding DNA: TGTGCCAGCAGCTTAACCGGGACAAATGTCGAGCAGTACTTC.

This clonotype showed up just a few times. The gene calls are TRBV19 and TRBJ2-1, with no clear D. Germline CDR1 reads LNHDA; CDR2 reads SQIVND (reference sequence). With 5 bases removed from V and 10 bases from J, the gap between germline ends came to 12 bases. This CDR3 has 12 residues. CDR3 nucleotides: TGTGCCAGTAGTCAGCCGGTGCAGGAGCAGTTCTTC. It codes for CASSQPVQEQFF.

The rearrangement links TRBV7-8 to TRBJ2-7, with D unclear. This CDR3 is 13 amino acids long. Germline V CDR1 and CDR2: SGHVS, FQNEAQ. V was trimmed by 5 bases and J by 4 bases, leaving 12 bases between them. CDR3: CASSIKQPYEQYV. The CDR3 nucleotides read TGTGCCAGCAGCATCAAGCAGCCTTACGAGCAGTACGTC.

The chain carries TRBV4-3 and TRBJ2-2; no reliable D call. The CDR3 extends over 17 amino acids. The V gene's germline CDR1 is LGHNA and CDR2 YSLEER. The V end lost 0 bases, the J end lost 0 bases, and 11 bases lay between the germline ends. CDR3 nucleotides: TGCGCCAGCAGCCAAGATCCCTGGGGTACGAACACCGGGGAGCTGTTTTTT. Its translation is CASSQDPWGTNTGELFF.

The V gene is TRBV27, the J gene TRBJ2-1, with D perhaps TRBD2 (5 bases). The CDR3 has 15 residues. Germline loops: CDR1 MNHEY, CDR2 SMNVEV (reference sequence). Between the trimmed V and J ends, which lost 4 bases and 8 bases, there was a span of 18 bases. The CDR3 region is CASSSFSVFWDEQFF. The CDR3 DNA reads as TGTGCCAGCAGTTCATTTAGCGTTTTCTGGGATGAGCAGTTCTTC.

This clonotype was seen more than once but under ten times. This sequence joins TRBV19 and TRBJ1-2; maybe TRBD1 (6 bases). The germline V gene encodes CDR1 LNHDA and CDR2 SQIVND (reference sequence). Trimming removed 6 bases at V and 0 bases at J, with 20 bases between. The CDR3 length is 17 residues. CDR3 amino acids: CASRETGNQKANYGYTF. The DNA of the CDR3 is TGTGCCAGTAGAGAAACAGGGAACCAAAAAGCTAACTATGGCTACACCTTC. Full variable domain (rest looked up from reference TRBV19 and TRBJ1-2): DGGITQSPKYLFRKEGQNVTLSCEQNLNHDAMYWYRQDPGQGLRLIYYSQIVNDFQKGDIAEGYSVSREKKESFPLTVTSAQKNPTAFYLCASRETGNQKANYGYTFGSGTRLTVV.

The chain recombines TRBV6-1 with TRBJ2-5, with D tentatively TRBD1 (6 bases). Deletions cut 4 bases from V and 4 bases from J, with 16 bases between. Per germline, CDR1 MNHNS and CDR2 SASEGT. The CDR3 has 15 residues. CDR3 loop: CASSGEFRGLETQYF. The CDR3 DNA sequence: TGTGCCAGCAGTGGAGAGTTTAGGGGGTTAGAGACCCAGTACTTC.

This clonotype was counted ten times or more. The chain has TRBV7-9 and TRBJ1-1; 9 nucleotides align to TRBD1. The CDR3 consists of 15 residues. V lost 5 bases and J lost 5; bases outside the gene matches: 9. In germline, CDR1 is SEHNR, CDR2 FQNEAQ (reference sequence). This chain's CDR3 is CASSIFGQGRTEAFF. The DNA of the CDR3 is TGTGCCAGCAGCATATTTGGACAGGGGAGGACTGAAGCTTTCTTT.

This clonotype came up once. V usage is TRBV27 and J usage is TRBJ1-1, with D possibly being TRBD1 (5 bases). V was shortened by 0 bases and J by 3 bases, with 11 bases between the two germline ends. The CDR3 length is 15 residues. Germline V CDR1 and CDR2: MNHEY, SMNVEV (reference sequence). CDR3 in DNA: TGTGCCAGCAGTTTATCAAGGGGATCATACACTGAAGCTTTCTTT. It translates to CASSLSRGSYTEAFF.

This clonotype turned up a few times. V gene TRBV6-2 or TRBV6-3 combines with J gene TRBJ2-2; perhaps TRBD1 as D (5 bases). The CDR3 is made up of 14 amino acids. V dropped 1 base and J dropped 5 bases, with 8 bases sitting between them. Germline loops: CDR1 MNHEY, CDR2 SVGEGT. CDR3 in DNA: TGTGCCAGCAGTTACTTCCGACAGACCGGGGAGCTGTTTTTT. Its translation is CASSYFRQTGELFF.

The chain joins TRBV7-8 to TRBJ1-5; unclear D gene. CDR1 SGHVS and CDR2 FQNEAQ come from the germline V gene. CDR3 length equals 14 residues. V was clipped by 4 bases and J by 1 base, with 8 bases between them. CDR3 amino acids: CASSSKESNQPQHF. CDR3 sequence (DNA): TGTGCCAGCAGCTCCAAGGAGAGCAATCAGCCCCAGCATTTT.

The rearrangement links TRBV7-3 to TRBJ2-1; TRBD2 matches at 7 bases. The germline CDR1 and CDR2 sequences are SGHTA and FQGTGA. The CDR3 is made up of 15 amino acids. Trimming removed 5 bases from V and 3 bases from J; junction bases left unmatched: 7. The chain's CDR3 is CASSRTRFDYNEQFF. The CDR3 bases are TGTGCCAGCAGCCGGACTAGGTTTGACTACAATGAGCAGTTCTTC.

This clonotype was seen more than once but under ten times. The chain recombines TRBV29-1 with TRBJ2-5; D ambiguous. V shed 2 bases and J shed 4 bases, with 11 bases lying between them. Germline V gene sequence: CDR1 SQVTM, CDR2 ANQGSEA. The length of the CDR3 is 13 residues. CDR3 DNA sequence: TGCAGCGTTGAACCCGGCAGAGGAGAGACCCAGTACTTC. It is translated as CSVEPGRGETQYF.

There are a few counts of this clonotype. The V and J genes are TRBV7-6 and TRBJ2-7; perhaps TRBD1 as D (5 bases). In germline, CDR1 is SGHVS, CDR2 FNYEAQ. Trimming removed 5 bases from V and 2 bases from J, with 16 bases in between. The CDR3 totals 15 residues. The CDR3 nucleotides are TGTGCCAGCAGCCCCGCTCGCAGGGCTCCCTACGAGCAGTACTTC. Translating it yields CASSPARRAPYEQYF.

This clonotype was found many times. This rearrangement joins TRBV20-1 to TRBJ2-1; 8 bases map to TRBD2. Germline CDR1 DFQATT, CDR2 SNEGSKA (reference sequence). The ends lost 1 base at V and 4 bases at J; junction bases unmatched: 15. This CDR3 is built from 18 residues. The CDR3 bases are TGCAGTGCTAGAGTGGTAGACGCGGGGGGACGGTTATACAATGAGCAGTTCTTC. Its translation is CSARVVDAGGRLYNEQFF.

This clonotype was counted only a few times. This chain connects TRBV20-1 to TRBJ1-5; 11 bases are shared with TRBD1. V lost 3 bases, J lost 4 bases, and 5 bases stayed unmatched. The CDR3 totals 15 residues. CDR1 DFQATT and CDR2 SNEGSKA come from the germline V gene (reference sequence). The CDR3 loop is CSARGTGGYNQPQHF. The CDR3 nucleotides are TGCAGTGCTAGGGGGACAGGGGGTTATAATCAGCCCCAGCATTTT.

This clonotype was detected many times. The chain carries TRBV25-1 and TRBJ1-1; D is uncertain. V lost 6 bases, J lost 3 bases, and 11 bases lay in between. Germline V CDR1 and CDR2: MGHDK, SYGVNS. The CDR3 runs to 13 residues. This CDR3 is CASRSRPHTEAFF. The CDR3 bases are TGTGCCAGCAGAAGTCGACCGCACACTGAAGCTTTCTTT.

This chain links TRBV14 with TRBJ1-2; D is undetermined. Deletions cut 0 bases from V and 1 base from J, with 15 bases between. CDR1 and CDR2 from the germline V gene are SGHDN and FVKESK. This CDR3 contains 17 residues. The CDR3 DNA is TGTGCCAGCAGCCAAGATTGGGGAGACACTATTAACTATGGCTACACCTTC. It specifies CASSQDWGDTINYGYTF.

V usage is TRBV28 and J usage is TRBJ2-1; 13 nucleotides agree with TRBD2. J was trimmed by 9 bases and V by 5 bases; bases with no gene match: 7. CDR3 size: 15 residues. Germline lookup yields CDR1 MDHEN and CDR2 SYDVKM. CDR3 in DNA: TGTGCCAGCAGTACCGGGACTAGCGGGGAATTTGAGCAGTTCTTC. Encoded protein: CASSTGTSGEFEQFF.

The chain is built from TRBV6-1 and TRBJ2-7, with unresolved D. The V and J ends lost 0 bases and 7 bases respectively, with 4 bases between them. Germline CDR1 and CDR2: MNHNS and SASEGT. There are 11 residues in the CDR3. This chain's CDR3 is CASSEAWEQYF. For the CDR3, the DNA is TGTGCCAGCAGTGAAGCGTGGGAGCAGTACTTC.